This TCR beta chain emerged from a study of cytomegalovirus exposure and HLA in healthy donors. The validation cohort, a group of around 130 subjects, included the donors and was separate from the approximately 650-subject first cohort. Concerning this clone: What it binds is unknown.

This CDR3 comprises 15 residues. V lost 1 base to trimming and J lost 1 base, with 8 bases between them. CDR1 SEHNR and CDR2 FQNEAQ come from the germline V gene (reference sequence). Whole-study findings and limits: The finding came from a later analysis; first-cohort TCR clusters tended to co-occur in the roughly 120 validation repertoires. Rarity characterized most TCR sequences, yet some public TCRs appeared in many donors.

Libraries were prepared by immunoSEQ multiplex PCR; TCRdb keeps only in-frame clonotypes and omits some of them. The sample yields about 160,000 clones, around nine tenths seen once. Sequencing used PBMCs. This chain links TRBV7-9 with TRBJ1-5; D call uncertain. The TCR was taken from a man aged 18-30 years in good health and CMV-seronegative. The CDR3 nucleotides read TGTGCCAGCAGCTTAGGCGGCGGGAGCAATCAGCCCCAGCATTTT. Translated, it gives CASSLGGGSNQPQHF.